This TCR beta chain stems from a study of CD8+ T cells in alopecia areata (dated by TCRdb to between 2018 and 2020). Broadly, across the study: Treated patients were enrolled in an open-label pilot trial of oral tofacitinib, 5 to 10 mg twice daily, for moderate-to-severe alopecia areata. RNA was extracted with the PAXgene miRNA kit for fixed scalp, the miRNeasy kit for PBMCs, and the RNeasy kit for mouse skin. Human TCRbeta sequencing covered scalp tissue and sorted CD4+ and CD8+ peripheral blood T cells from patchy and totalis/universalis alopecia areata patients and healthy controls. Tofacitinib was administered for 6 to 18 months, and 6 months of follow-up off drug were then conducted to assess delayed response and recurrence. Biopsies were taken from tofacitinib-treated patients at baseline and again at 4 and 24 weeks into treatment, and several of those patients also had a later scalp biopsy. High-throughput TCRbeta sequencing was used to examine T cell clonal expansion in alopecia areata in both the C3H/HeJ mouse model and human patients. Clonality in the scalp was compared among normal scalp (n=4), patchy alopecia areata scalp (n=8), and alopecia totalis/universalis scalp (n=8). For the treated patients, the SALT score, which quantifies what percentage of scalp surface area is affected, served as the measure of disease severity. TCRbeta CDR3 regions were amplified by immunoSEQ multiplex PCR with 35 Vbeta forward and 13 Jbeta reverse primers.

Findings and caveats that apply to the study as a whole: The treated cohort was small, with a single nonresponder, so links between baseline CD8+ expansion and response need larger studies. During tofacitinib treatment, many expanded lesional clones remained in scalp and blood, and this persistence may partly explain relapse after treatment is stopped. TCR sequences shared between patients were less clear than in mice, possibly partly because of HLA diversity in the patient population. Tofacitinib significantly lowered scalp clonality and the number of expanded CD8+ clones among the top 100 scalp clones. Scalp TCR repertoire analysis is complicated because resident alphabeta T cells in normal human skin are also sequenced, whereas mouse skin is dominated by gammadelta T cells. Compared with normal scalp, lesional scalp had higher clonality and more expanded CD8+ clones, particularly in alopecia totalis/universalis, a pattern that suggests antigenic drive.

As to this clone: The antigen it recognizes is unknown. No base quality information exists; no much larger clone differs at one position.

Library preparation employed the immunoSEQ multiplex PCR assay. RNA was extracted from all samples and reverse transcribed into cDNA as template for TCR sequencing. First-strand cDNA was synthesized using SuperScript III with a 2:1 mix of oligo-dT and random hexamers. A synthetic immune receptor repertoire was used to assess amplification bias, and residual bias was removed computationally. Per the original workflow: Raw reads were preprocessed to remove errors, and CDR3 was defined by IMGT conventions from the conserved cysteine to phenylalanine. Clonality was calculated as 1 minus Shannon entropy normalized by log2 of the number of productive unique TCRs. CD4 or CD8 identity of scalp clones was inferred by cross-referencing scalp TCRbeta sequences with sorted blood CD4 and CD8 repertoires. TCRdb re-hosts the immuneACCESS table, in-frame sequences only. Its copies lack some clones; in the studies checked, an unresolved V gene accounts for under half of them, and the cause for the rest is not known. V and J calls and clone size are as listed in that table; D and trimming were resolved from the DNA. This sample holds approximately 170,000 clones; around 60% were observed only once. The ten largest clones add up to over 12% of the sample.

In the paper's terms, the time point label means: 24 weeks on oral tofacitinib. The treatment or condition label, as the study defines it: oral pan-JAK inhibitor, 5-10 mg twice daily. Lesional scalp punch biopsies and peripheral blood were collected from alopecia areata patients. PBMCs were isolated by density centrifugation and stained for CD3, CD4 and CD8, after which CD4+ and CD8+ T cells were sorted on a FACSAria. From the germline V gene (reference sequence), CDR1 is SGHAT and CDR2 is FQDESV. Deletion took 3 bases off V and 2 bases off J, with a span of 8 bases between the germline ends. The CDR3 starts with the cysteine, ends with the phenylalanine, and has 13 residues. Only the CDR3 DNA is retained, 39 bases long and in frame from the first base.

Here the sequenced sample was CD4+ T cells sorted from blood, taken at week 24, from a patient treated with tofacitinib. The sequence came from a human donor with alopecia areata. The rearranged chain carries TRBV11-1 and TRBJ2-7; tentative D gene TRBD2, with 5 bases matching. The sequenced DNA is TGTGCCAGCAGCTTCGCCGGGGCCTACGAGCAGTACTTC. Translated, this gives CASSFAGAYEQYF. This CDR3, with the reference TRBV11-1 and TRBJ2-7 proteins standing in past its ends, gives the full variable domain EAEVAQSPRYKITEKSQAVAFWCDPISGHATLYWYRQILGQGPELLVQFQDESVVDDSQLPKDRFSAERLKGVDSTLKIQPAELGDSAMYLCASSFAGAYEQYFGPGTRLTVT.